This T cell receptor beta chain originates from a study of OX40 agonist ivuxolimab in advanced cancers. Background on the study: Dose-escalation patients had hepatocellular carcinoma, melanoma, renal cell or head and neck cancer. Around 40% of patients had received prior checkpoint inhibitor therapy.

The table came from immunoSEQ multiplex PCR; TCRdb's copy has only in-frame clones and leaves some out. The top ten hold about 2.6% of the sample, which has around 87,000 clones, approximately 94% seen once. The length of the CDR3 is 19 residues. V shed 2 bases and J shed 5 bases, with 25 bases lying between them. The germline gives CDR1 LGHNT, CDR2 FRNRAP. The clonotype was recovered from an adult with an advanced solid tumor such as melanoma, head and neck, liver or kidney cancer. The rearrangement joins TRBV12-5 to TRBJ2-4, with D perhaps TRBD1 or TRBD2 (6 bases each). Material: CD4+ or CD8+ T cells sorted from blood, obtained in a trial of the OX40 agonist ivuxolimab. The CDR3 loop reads CASGLSPGAKVSDENIQYF. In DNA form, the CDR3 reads TGTGCTAGTGGTTTGAGTCCGGGGGCGAAGGTCAGTGACGAAAACATTCAGTACTTC.